This TCR beta chain was identified in a study of CD8+CD57+ T cells in acquired aplastic anemia. Both TCR beta VDJ combination and CDR3 sequence profiling were carried out. Genomic DNA was the template for this profiling. TCRdb called the reads again in MiXCR, with one record for every CDR3 protein. The sample yields under 200,000 distinct CDR3 sequences, around 40% seen once. On this clonotype itself: Its matching antigen is unknown.

Regarding the study as a whole: Simpson's diversity of CD8+ cells was not significantly different in patients compared with controls.

Sequencing input: sorted CD4+, CD8+, or CD8+CD57+ T cells (not recorded which) from PBMCs. This clonotype was obtained from a human donor in good health.

CDR3 bases: TGTGCCAGCAGTGACCGCTCGACAGGGAGGAGCACTGAAGCTTTCTTT. Protein sequence: CASSDRSTGRSTEAFF. The rearrangement uses TRBV25-1 and TRBJ1-1; TRBD1 aligns across 7 bases. CDR1 is MGHDK and CDR2 is SYGVNS in the germline V gene. J lost 4 bases, V lost 3 bases, and 11 bases had no gene match. The CDR3 covers 16 residues.